Listed below are T cell receptor beta chains from one sample, sequenced in a study of CD8 T cells in Susac syndrome. TCRdb recomputed calls from the immunoSEQ multiplex PCR reads with MiXCR, one row per CDR3 protein. The data show around 190,000 distinct CDR3 sequences, with about 95% seen just once and approximately 0.098% held by the top ten. Sequenced material: CD4+ T cells from PBMCs. The receptors were gathered from a human donor in good health. The CDR3 runs from the conserved cysteine through the conserved F or W. D genes are given only for firm matches.

D gene	V gene	J gene	CDR3 DNA	CDR3 protein
TRBD2	TRBV30	TRBJ2-7	TGTGCCTGGAGTGTATCCCTAGCGGGAGTCGAGCAGTACTTC	CAWSVSLAGVEQYF
.	TRBV30	TRBJ1-1	TGTGCCTGGGGCCGGGTTGGCACTGAAGCTTTCTTT	CAWGRVGTEAFF
.	TRBV29-1	TRBJ2-1	TGCAGCGTTGAATTGGTACCAGGGATGAGGAATGAGCAGTTCTTC	CSVELVPGMRNEQFF
.	TRBV28	TRBJ1-1	TGTGCCAGCAGAGTGAGCTACACTGAAGCTTTCTTT	CASRVSYTEAFF
.	TRBV11-1	TRBJ2-3	TGTGCCAGCAGCTTAACCGGCGCCGATACGCAGTATTTT	CASSLTGADTQYF
TRBD2	TRBV5-1	TRBJ2-7	TGCGCCAGCAGCCCGGGGGGACTAGCGGGAGCCGAGCAGTACTTC	CASSPGGLAGAEQYF
TRBD2	TRBV5-4	TRBJ2-3	TGTGCCAGCAGCCCCGTCGGGGGGACCATCACAGATACGCAGTATTTT	CASSPVGGTITDTQYF
.	TRBV28	TRBJ1-4	TGTGCCAGCAGTTTACGAGCGGCAGTTAGTAATGAAAAACTGTTTTTT	CASSLRAAVSNEKLFF
TRBD1	TRBV5-6	TRBJ1-1	TGTGCCAGCAGCAGTCACAGGGGAGTGAACACTGAAGCTTTCTTT	CASSSHRGVNTEAFF
.	TRBV6-6	TRBJ2-1	TGTGCCACCAAAACACCGGGACGTGCCATGGGGAATGAGCAGTTCTTC	CATKTPGRAMGNEQFF
.	TRBV18	TRBJ2-3	TGTGCCAGCTCCCCAACGAGGGACACAGATACGCAGTATTTT	CASSPTRDTDTQYF
.	TRBV12-3/TRBV12-4	TRBJ2-3	TGTGCCAGCAGTTCCTTTTTTGGAGATACGCAGTATTTT	CASSSFFGDTQYF